The 5 T cell receptor beta chains presented below share a single source sample, sequenced in a study of shared clonotypes between healthy human individuals. Assay used: immunoSEQ multiplex PCR; TCRdb lists only in-frame clones, some missing. The table shows more than 1.2 million clones, with approximately 98.5% occurring only once. The sample taken for sequencing was naive CD4+ T cells sorted from blood. Subset described: CD45RA+ positively selected. These receptors were collected from a man aged 30-40 years in good health.

On this clone itself: Other DNA sequences in this sample translate to the same CDR3. The chain links TRBV6-5 to TRBJ1-2; D call uncertain. The CDR3 length is 14 residues. V was trimmed by 0 bases and J by 2 bases, leaving 7 bases between them. The germline gives CDR1 MNHEY, CDR2 SVGAGI. CDR3 bases: TGTGCCAGCAGTTACTCGAGGCTAAACTATGGCTACACCTTC. It codes for CASSYSRLNYGYTF.

The chain links TRBV10-3 to TRBJ1-2, with TRBD1 matching 7 bases. The length of the CDR3 is 15 residues. Germline CDR1 and CDR2: ENHRY and SYGVKD. The V gene end was trimmed by 5 bases and the J gene end by 5 bases; junction bases not matched to a gene: 11. The chain's CDR3 is CAISRTGVMNYGYTF. CDR3 in DNA: TGTGCCATCAGTAGGACAGGAGTTATGAATTATGGCTACACCTTC.

V and J are TRBV5-5 and TRBJ2-7, with D hard to call. The V and J ends lost 0 bases and 7 bases respectively, with 14 bases between them. The germline V gene has CDR1 SGHKS and CDR2 YYEKEE (reference sequence). The CDR3 length is 14 residues. CDR3 in DNA: TGTGCCAGCAGCTTGGCTGTAGGGCTCAGTGAGCAGTACTTC. Protein: CASSLAVGLSEQYF.

This clone has a single count. The chain employs TRBV11-3 and TRBJ1-1; D perhaps matches TRBD1 (5 bases). V lost 0 bases and J lost 8, with 13 bases in between. The CDR3 spans 14 residues. Germline CDR1 SGHNT, CDR2 YENEEA. This chain's CDR3 is CASSLDGGSREAFF. CDR3 in DNA: TGTGCCAGCAGCTTAGATGGGGGGAGCAGGGAAGCTTTCTTT. Supplemented by reference TRBV11-3 and TRBJ1-1, the full variable domain reads EAGVVQSPRYKIIEKKQPVAFWCNPISGHNTLYWYLQNLGQGPELLIRYENEEAVDDSQLPKDRFSAERLKGVDSTLKIQPAELGDSAVYLCASSLDGGSREAFFGQGTRLTVV.

This chain joins TRBV10-2 and TRBJ2-5; D unclear. CDR1 and CDR2 (germline): WSHSY, SAAADI. The CDR3 contains 15 residues. Trimming left V 0 bases short and J 5 bases short, with 13 bases between. This chain's CDR3 is CASSESRVSRETQYF. DNA for the CDR3: TGCGCCAGCAGTGAGTCCAGAGTATCGCGGGAGACCCAGTACTTC.